This T cell receptor beta chain was recovered during a study of T cell repertoires in cytomegalovirus infection. TCRdb analysed the reads with MiXCR anew, one entry per CDR3 protein. The sample lists about 570,000 distinct CDR3 sequences, around two fifths occurring once. A remark on this clonotype: Antigen unknown.

Findings and limits, study-wide: CMV-specific TCR beta clonotypes restricted by HLA-C were the ones dominating the ex vivo response.

The CDR3 is made up of 15 amino acids. CDR1 and CDR2 from the germline V gene are SEHNR and FQNEAQ (reference sequence). Trimming took 5 bases from V and 4 from J; bases not matched to a gene: 11. The chain carries TRBV7-9 and TRBJ2-7; TRBD1 agrees at 7 bases. Sequenced material: cultured PBMCs, taken from culture after CMV antigen stimulation. The receptor's source is a human donor in good health (CMV status not recorded). Some clones in this sample may be carry-over from other donors' samples. CDR3 coding DNA: TGTGCCAGCAGCCGTGCCGGGACAGTAGCTTACGAGCAGTACTTC. Its protein product is CASSRAGTVAYEQYF.